This T cell receptor (beta chain) was profiled in a study of T cells in Graves' hyperthyroidism and ophthalmopathy. This clonotype has a count of ten or more. Trimming stripped 3 bases from V and 7 bases from J, with 19 bases between. CDR1 and CDR2 (germline): DFQATT, SNEGSKA (reference sequence). The CDR3 is 14 residues long. TCR beta CDR3 regions were amplified from RNA. A set of HTBI primers served as the primers for a first-round RT-PCR of the TCR CDR3. From the multiplex PCR reads, TCRdb called clonotypes with MiXCR, one entry per CDR3 protein. Seen here are hundreds of thousands of distinct CDR3 sequences, nearly 15% observed once, and the top ten hold approximately 20%.

The chain combines TRBV20-1 with TRBJ2-7; D uncertain. The origin of this receptor is a woman aged 55-69 years with Graves' ophthalmopathy. Sequenced: blood. CDR3: CSASSARNAVEQYF. Written as DNA, the CDR3 is TGCAGTGCTAGTTCGGCCCGTAATGCTGTGGAGCAGTACTTC.